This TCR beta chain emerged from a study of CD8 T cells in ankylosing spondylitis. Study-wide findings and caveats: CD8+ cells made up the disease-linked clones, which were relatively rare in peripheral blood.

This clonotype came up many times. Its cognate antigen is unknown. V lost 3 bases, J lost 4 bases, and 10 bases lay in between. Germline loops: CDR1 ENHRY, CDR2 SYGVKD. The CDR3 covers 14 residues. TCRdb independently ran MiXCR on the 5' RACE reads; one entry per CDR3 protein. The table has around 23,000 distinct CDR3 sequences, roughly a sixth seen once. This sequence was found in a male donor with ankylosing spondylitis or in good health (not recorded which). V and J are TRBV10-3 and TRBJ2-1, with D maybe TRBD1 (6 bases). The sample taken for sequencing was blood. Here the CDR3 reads CAISDGGQYNEQFF. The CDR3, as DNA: TGTGCCATCAGTGATGGAGGACAGTACAATGAGCAGTTCTTC.